A selection of T cell receptor beta chains follows, all from one sample in a study of graft-versus-host responses after intestinal transplantation. The antigens of these receptors remain unknown. TCRdb's copy holds only in-frame clones and misses some; the assay was immunoSEQ multiplex PCR. The table records about 110,000 clones, 85% to 95% of them present only once. The sequencing here drew on unstimulated CD4+ T cells sorted from spleen or lymph node cells, taken before transplant. All receptors come from a human donor who was the organ donor for an intestinal transplant. Each CDR3 is given with its conserved first and last residue. The D gene is left open where the match is weak. Some rows have no size entry. The others give once, few or many, or a class for an expanded clone.

d_call: TRBD1
clone_size: .
j_call: TRBJ2-1
v_call: TRBV29-1
cdr3_nt: TGCAGCGTCGAATTACTCCGGGACAGGGACGACAATGAGCAGTTCTTC
cdr3_aa: CSVELLRDRDDNEQFF

d_call: TRBD2
clone_size: .
j_call: TRBJ2-1
v_call: TRBV19
cdr3_nt: TGTGCCAGTAGTATACGCGGGAGCTCCTACAATGAGCAGTTCTTC
cdr3_aa: CASSIRGSSYNEQFF

d_call: .
clone_size: .
j_call: TRBJ2-7
v_call: TRBV9
cdr3_nt: TGTGCCAGCAGCGTAGGTAGCGTTGGCTACGAGCAGTACTTC
cdr3_aa: CASSVGSVGYEQYF

d_call: TRBD2
clone_size: few
j_call: TRBJ2-1
v_call: TRBV19
cdr3_nt: TGTGCCAGTAGTATGGGGCTAGCGGGTAACAATGAGCAGTTCTTC
cdr3_aa: CASSMGLAGNNEQFF

d_call: TRBD1
clone_size: .
j_call: TRBJ1-3
v_call: TRBV6-6
cdr3_nt: TGTGCCAGCAGTACGGGACAGGGTCGGGCTGGAAACACCATATATTTT
cdr3_aa: CASSTGQGRAGNTIYF

d_call: TRBD1
clone_size: few
j_call: TRBJ2-7
v_call: TRBV19
cdr3_nt: TGTGCCAGTAGCGTCATGGGACAGGGGTACGAGCAGTACTTC
cdr3_aa: CASSVMGQGYEQYF

d_call: TRBD2
clone_size: .
j_call: TRBJ2-7
v_call: TRBV9
cdr3_nt: TGTGCCAGCAGCTTTGAGAGCGGGAGCTACGAGCAGTACTTC
cdr3_aa: CASSFESGSYEQYF

d_call: .
clone_size: .
j_call: TRBJ2-4
v_call: TRBV21-1
cdr3_nt: TGTGCCAGCAGCAAGACGGGGAAACTAGCGGGATCGAGCATTCAGTACTTC
cdr3_aa: CASSKTGKLAGSSIQYF

d_call: TRBD2
clone_size: .
j_call: TRBJ2-1
v_call: TRBV30
cdr3_nt: TGTGCCCGGGGGACTAGCAGATACAATGAGCAGTTCTTC
cdr3_aa: CARGTSRYNEQFF

d_call: .
clone_size: .
j_call: TRBJ1-2
v_call: TRBV5-4
cdr3_nt: TGTGCCAGCAGCTTGACAGGGACTGCGGGCTACACCTTC
cdr3_aa: CASSLTGTAGYTF

d_call: TRBD2
clone_size: .
j_call: TRBJ2-2
v_call: TRBV28
cdr3_nt: TGTGCCAGCAGTCGACCGACTAGCTTCCCCGGGGAGCTGTTTTTT
cdr3_aa: CASSRPTSFPGELFF

d_call: TRBD1
clone_size: .
j_call: TRBJ1-2
v_call: TRBV7-3
cdr3_nt: TGTGCCAGCAGCCCCGACAGGGGTTCGCGCGGCTACACCTTC
cdr3_aa: CASSPDRGSRGYTF

d_call: .
clone_size: .
j_call: TRBJ2-5
v_call: TRBV14
cdr3_nt: TGTGCCAGCAGCCCCCTGAAGGCCCAGGGAATAGGGGCCCAGTACTTC
cdr3_aa: CASSPLKAQGIGAQYF

d_call: .
clone_size: .
j_call: TRBJ2-3
v_call: TRBV19
cdr3_nt: TGTGCCAGTAACACACCCCAGGGCTCCCGCACAGATACGCAGTATTTT
cdr3_aa: CASNTPQGSRTDTQYF

d_call: TRBD1
clone_size: .
j_call: TRBJ1-2
v_call: TRBV28
cdr3_nt: TGTGCCAGCAGTTCCGGGACAGGTCTCTACACCTTC
cdr3_aa: CASSSGTGLYTF

d_call: TRBD2
clone_size: .
j_call: TRBJ2-7
v_call: TRBV28
cdr3_nt: TGTGCCAGCAGTCCCCCGACTAGCGGGAGCTACGAGCAGTACTTC
cdr3_aa: CASSPPTSGSYEQYF

d_call: TRBD1
clone_size: .
j_call: TRBJ1-2
v_call: TRBV28
cdr3_nt: TGTGCCAGCAGTTTAGTCGGGACAGGGGCTAACTATGGCTACACCTTC
cdr3_aa: CASSLVGTGANYGYTF

d_call: TRBD1
clone_size: .
j_call: TRBJ2-5
v_call: TRBV5-8
cdr3_nt: TGTGCCAGCAGCTGGGGGTGGGGACAGAACCAAGAGACCCAGTACTTC
cdr3_aa: CASSWGWGQNQETQYF

d_call: .
clone_size: .
j_call: TRBJ2-5
v_call: TRBV2
cdr3_nt: TGTGCCAGCCGTCAGGGAGGAGGGGAGACCCAGTACTTC
cdr3_aa: CASRQGGGETQYF

d_call: TRBD2
clone_size: .
j_call: TRBJ2-3
v_call: TRBV4-3
cdr3_nt: TGCGCCAGCAGCCAAGCTACTAGCGGGTTGGATACGCAGTATTTT
cdr3_aa: CASSQATSGLDTQYF

d_call: .
clone_size: .
j_call: TRBJ1-1
v_call: TRBV7-9
cdr3_nt: TGTGCCAGCAGCTTACCCCCGGCCGGGAACACTGAAGCTTTCTTT
cdr3_aa: CASSLPPAGNTEAFF

d_call: .
clone_size: once
j_call: TRBJ1-2
v_call: TRBV30
cdr3_nt: TGTGCCTGGAATTCGTCACCGGTTAGGGGCTCTGGCTACACCTTC
cdr3_aa: CAWNSSPVRGSGYTF

d_call: .
clone_size: .
j_call: TRBJ2-1
v_call: TRBV28
cdr3_nt: TGTGCCAGCAGCTACCGCTGGGGAACCTACAATGAGCAGTTCTTC
cdr3_aa: CASSYRWGTYNEQFF

d_call: .
clone_size: .
j_call: TRBJ1-4
v_call: TRBV4-3
cdr3_nt: TGCGCCAGCAGCCAAGTGGGGGGAATGGATGAAAAACTGTTTTTT
cdr3_aa: CASSQVGGMDEKLFF

d_call: .
clone_size: .
j_call: TRBJ1-5
v_call: TRBV6-5
cdr3_nt: TGTGCCAGCAGTAGAGGGGTAGGGGGCAATCAGCCCCAGCATTTT
cdr3_aa: CASSRGVGGNQPQHF

d_call: TRBD2
clone_size: .
j_call: TRBJ2-5
v_call: TRBV5-1
cdr3_nt: TGCGCCAGCAGCTTTTCCTCGTTAGCGGGAGGGGGGCAAGAGACCCAGTACTTC
cdr3_aa: CASSFSSLAGGGQETQYF

d_call: TRBD2
clone_size: .
j_call: TRBJ2-1
v_call: TRBV9
cdr3_nt: TGTGCCAGCAGCGACTCTAGCGGAACCTTCCTTGGGCATGAGCAGTTCTTC
cdr3_aa: CASSDSSGTFLGHEQFF

d_call: .
clone_size: .
j_call: TRBJ2-1
v_call: TRBV2
cdr3_nt: TGTGCCCTCACGGGTGGATTTCGGGACAATGAGCAGTTCTTC
cdr3_aa: CALTGGFRDNEQFF

d_call: .
clone_size: .
j_call: TRBJ2-6
v_call: TRBV2
cdr3_nt: TGTGCCAGCAGGGCTAGTAGAGTGAAGGCTGGGGCCAACGTCCTGACTTTC
cdr3_aa: CASRASRVKAGANVLTF

d_call: .
clone_size: .
j_call: TRBJ2-7
v_call: TRBV19
cdr3_nt: TGTGCCAGTAGTATAAGCGGGGACAGTACCTACGAGCAGTACTTC
cdr3_aa: CASSISGDSTYEQYF

d_call: TRBD2
clone_size: .
j_call: TRBJ2-2
v_call: TRBV4-2
cdr3_nt: TGTGCCAGCAGCCACAGAGGGATAGCGGGGGACACCGGGGAGCTGTTTTTT
cdr3_aa: CASSHRGIAGDTGELFF

d_call: .
clone_size: .
j_call: TRBJ1-5
v_call: TRBV5-5
cdr3_nt: TGTGCCAGCAGCTCCCTCCTAGGGGCAGATCAGCCCCAGCATTTT
cdr3_aa: CASSSLLGADQPQHF

d_call: .
clone_size: .
j_call: TRBJ1-5
v_call: TRBV6-5
cdr3_nt: TGTGCCAGCAGTTACACAGGGAAAGGGAATCAGCCCCAGCATTTT
cdr3_aa: CASSYTGKGNQPQHF

d_call: .
clone_size: .
j_call: TRBJ2-5
v_call: TRBV7-2
cdr3_nt: TGTGCCAGCTCACTCCTAGCGAAGCAAGAGACCCAGTACTTC
cdr3_aa: CASSLLAKQETQYF

d_call: .
clone_size: once
j_call: TRBJ1-2
v_call: TRBV6-1
cdr3_nt: TGTGCCAGCAGTGAAGAGCGGGGCTCCTATGGCTACACCTTC
cdr3_aa: CASSEERGSYGYTF

d_call: .
clone_size: .
j_call: TRBJ2-7
v_call: TRBV5-6
cdr3_nt: TGTGCCAGCAGCTTGGCAGCGCGGGACTACGAGCAGTACTTC
cdr3_aa: CASSLAARDYEQYF

d_call: .
clone_size: .
j_call: TRBJ2-1
v_call: TRBV4-1
cdr3_nt: TGCGCCAGCAGCCAAACCCAGCTGTGGGGCAGAAATGAGCAGTTCTTC
cdr3_aa: CASSQTQLWGRNEQFF

d_call: .
clone_size: .
j_call: TRBJ2-5
v_call: TRBV6-6
cdr3_nt: TGTGCCAGCAGAGGGACCGACGCAGAGACCCAGTACTTC
cdr3_aa: CASRGTDAETQYF

d_call: TRBD1
clone_size: .
j_call: TRBJ1-1
v_call: TRBV7-2
cdr3_nt: TGTGCCAGCAGCCTCCCCACAGGGGGCACTGAAGCTTTCTTT
cdr3_aa: CASSLPTGGTEAFF

d_call: .
clone_size: .
j_call: TRBJ2-1
v_call: TRBV6-6
cdr3_nt: TGTGCCACAGGTGCCTACAATGAGCAGTTCTTC
cdr3_aa: CATGAYNEQFF

d_call: TRBD1
clone_size: .
j_call: TRBJ2-3
v_call: TRBV7-3
cdr3_nt: TGTGCCAGCAGCTTAACGGTCGGGACAGGTTTTCGCACAGATACGCAGTATTTT
cdr3_aa: CASSLTVGTGFRTDTQYF

d_call: .
clone_size: .
j_call: TRBJ2-5
v_call: TRBV10-1
cdr3_nt: TGCGCCAGCAGTTCGTCGGGCCAGGAGACCCAGTACTTC
cdr3_aa: CASSSSGQETQYF

d_call: TRBD2
clone_size: .
j_call: TRBJ2-7
v_call: TRBV23-1
cdr3_nt: TGCGCCAGCAGTCACGGGACCCCGAGTAGCGGGAGAGTTAACCAGTGGTATCATCGTTGGAGGCAGTACTTC
cdr3_aa: CASSHGTPSSGRVNQWYHRWRQYF

d_call: .
clone_size: .
j_call: TRBJ1-2
v_call: TRBV25-1
cdr3_nt: TGTGCCAGCAGTGACACCCAAGGGGTTGGCTACACCTTC
cdr3_aa: CASSDTQGVGYTF

d_call: .
clone_size: .
j_call: TRBJ2-2
v_call: TRBV6-6
cdr3_nt: TGTGCCAGCAGTTGGAACAGGCCGAACACCGGGGAGCTGTTTTTT
cdr3_aa: CASSWNRPNTGELFF

d_call: TRBD1
clone_size: .
j_call: TRBJ1-1
v_call: TRBV28
cdr3_nt: TGTGCCAGCAGTTTCGCGGACAGGGGGCTAAGGACTGAAGCTTTCTTT
cdr3_aa: CASSFADRGLRTEAFF

d_call: .
clone_size: .
j_call: TRBJ1-4
v_call: TRBV7-9
cdr3_nt: TGTGCCAGCAGCTCCGGCAATAATGAAAAACTGTTTTTT
cdr3_aa: CASSSGNNEKLFF

d_call: TRBD2
clone_size: .
j_call: TRBJ2-7
v_call: TRBV7-9
cdr3_nt: TGTGCCAGCAGCCCTGGGGCGGGAGGGGTCTACGAGCAGTACTTC
cdr3_aa: CASSPGAGGVYEQYF

d_call: .
clone_size: .
j_call: TRBJ2-5
v_call: TRBV18
cdr3_nt: TGTGCCAGCTCACCTACAAGAACACTCCAAGAGACCCAGTACTTC
cdr3_aa: CASSPTRTLQETQYF

d_call: TRBD2
clone_size: .
j_call: TRBJ2-1
v_call: TRBV5-1
cdr3_nt: TGCGCCAGCAGCTTGGTTGCGGGAGGGCCGGGTGAGCAGTTCTTC
cdr3_aa: CASSLVAGGPGEQFF

d_call: .
clone_size: .
j_call: TRBJ2-7
v_call: TRBV2
cdr3_nt: TGTGCCAGCAGTGCGGGAGCTTTCCTTTACGAGCAGTACTTC
cdr3_aa: CASSAGAFLYEQYF

d_call: .
clone_size: .
j_call: TRBJ1-2
v_call: TRBV6-5
cdr3_nt: TGTGCCAGCAGTTACGGGCTACTTAACTATGGCTACACCTTC
cdr3_aa: CASSYGLLNYGYTF

d_call: .
clone_size: once
j_call: TRBJ2-1
v_call: TRBV27
cdr3_nt: TGTGCCAGCAGTTGGACTATTCACAATGAGCAGTTCTTC
cdr3_aa: CASSWTIHNEQFF

d_call: TRBD2
clone_size: .
j_call: TRBJ2-3
v_call: TRBV28
cdr3_nt: TGTGCCAGCAGAACACCGGCTAGCGGGGCAGATACGCAGTATTTT
cdr3_aa: CASRTPASGADTQYF

d_call: .
clone_size: .
j_call: TRBJ1-5
v_call: TRBV28
cdr3_nt: TGTGCCAGCAGTCTCACCCATAGCAATCAGCCCCAGCATTTT
cdr3_aa: CASSLTHSNQPQHF

d_call: TRBD1
clone_size: .
j_call: TRBJ1-5
v_call: TRBV10-3
cdr3_nt: TGTGCCATCAGACAGGGGGCAAATCAGCCCCAGCATTTT
cdr3_aa: CAIRQGANQPQHF

d_call: TRBD1
clone_size: .
j_call: TRBJ1-2
v_call: TRBV9
cdr3_nt: TGTGCCAGCAGCACAGGGGGGAACTATGGCTACACCTTC
cdr3_aa: CASSTGGNYGYTF

d_call: TRBD1
clone_size: once
j_call: TRBJ1-6
v_call: TRBV5-4
cdr3_nt: TGTGCCAGCAGCTTGGGTGGACAGGGCAATTCACCCCTCCACTTT
cdr3_aa: CASSLGGQGNSPLHF

d_call: .
clone_size: .
j_call: TRBJ2-7
v_call: TRBV21-1
cdr3_nt: TGTGCCAGCAGCAAGGAGGGGTACGAGCAGTACTTC
cdr3_aa: CASSKEGYEQYF

d_call: .
clone_size: .
j_call: TRBJ1-3
v_call: TRBV30
cdr3_nt: TGTGCCCGGAGTGTACGGGGGGTCGGATATAAAAACACCATATATTTT
cdr3_aa: CARSVRGVGYKNTIYF